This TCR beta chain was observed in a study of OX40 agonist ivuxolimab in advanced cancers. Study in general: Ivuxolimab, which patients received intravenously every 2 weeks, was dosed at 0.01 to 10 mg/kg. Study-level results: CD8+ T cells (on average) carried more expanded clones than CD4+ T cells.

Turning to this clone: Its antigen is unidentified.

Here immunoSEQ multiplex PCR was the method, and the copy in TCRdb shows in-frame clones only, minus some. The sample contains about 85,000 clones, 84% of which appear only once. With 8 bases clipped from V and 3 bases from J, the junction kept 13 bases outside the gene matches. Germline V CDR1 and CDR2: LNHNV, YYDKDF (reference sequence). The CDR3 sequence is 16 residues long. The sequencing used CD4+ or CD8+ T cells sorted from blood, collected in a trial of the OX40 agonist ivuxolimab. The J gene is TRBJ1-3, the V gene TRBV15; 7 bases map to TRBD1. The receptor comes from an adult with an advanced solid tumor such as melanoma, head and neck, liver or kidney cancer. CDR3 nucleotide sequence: TGTGCCACCGGATCCTACAGGGGATCAGGTGGAAACACCATATATTTT. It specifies CATGSYRGSGGNTIYF.